One sample yielded the 4 T cell receptor beta chains listed below, sequenced in a study of T cell clonality in common variable immunodeficiency. Assay: immunoSEQ multiplex PCR; the TCRdb copy retains only in-frame clones and omits some. In total the sample includes approximately 60,000 clones, none of them seen once. Sequenced material: peripheral blood mononuclear cells. The receptor source for this set is a person between 18 and 70 years old in good health.

This clone was seen ten or more times. CDR3 amino acids: CASSPDMSDTQYF. CDR3 bases read: TGTGCCAGCAGCCCGGACATGTCAGATACG. The chain carries TRBV7-8 and TRBJ2-3, with D possibly being TRBD1 (5 bases). The read gets to within 3 residues of the CDR3 end, and the germline J gene fills in the rest. V was clipped by 5 bases and J by 4 bases, with 10 bases between them. Per the germline V gene, CDR1 is SGHVS and CDR2 is FQNEAQ. The length of the CDR3 is 13 residues.

This clone has at least ten counts. The sequence runs out 3 residues before the end of the CDR3; the remainder is reconstructed from the germline J gene. The chain couples TRBV28 to TRBJ2-3, with TRBD2 identical over 9 bases. Germline lookup yields CDR1 MDHEN and CDR2 SYDVKM. V trimming: 6 bases; J trimming: 6 bases; junction bases outside the gene matches: 22. The CDR3 runs to 19 residues. The part of the CDR3 DNA that was read is TGTGCCAGCAGGACCCAAAAATGGCTAGCGGGGCCCCGGAGGGATACG. Translating gives CASRTQKWLAGPRRDT. The entire CDR3 sequence reads CASRTQKWLAGPRRDTQYF. The whole variable domain, filled in from reference TRBV28 and TRBJ2-3, reads DVKVTQSSRYLVKRTGEKVFLECVQDMDHENMFWYRQDPGLGLRLIYFSYDVKMKEKGDIPEGYSVSREKKERFSLILESASTNQTSMYLCASRTQKWLAGPRRDTQYFGPGTRLTVL.

The table lists this clone with many counts. The sequenced fragment ends 3 residues before the CDR3 boundary, so the rest is inferred from the germline J gene. The chain recombines TRBV7-9 with TRBJ1-2; 7 bases align to TRBD1. J gave up 4 bases and V 6 bases, and 2 bases lay outside the gene matches. CDR3 length: 12 residues. From germline, CDR1 is SEHNR and CDR2 FQNEAQ (reference sequence). The CDR3 is CASRPGGYGYTF. CDR3 bases read: TGTGCCAGCAGACCAGGGGGCTATGGC.

This clone was recorded at least ten times. The DNA ends 3 residues before the CDR3 does, and the rest of the CDR3 is filled in from the germline J gene. The chain employs TRBV30 and TRBJ1-4; 7 bases line up with TRBD1. Looked up from germline, CDR1 is GTSNPN and CDR2 is SVGIG (reference sequence). The CDR3 spans 13 residues. J was trimmed by 7 bases and V by 0 bases; bases with no gene match: 2. CDR3 amino acids: CAWSVNRGEKLFF. CDR3 bases read: TGTGCCTGGAGTGTGAACAGGGGTGAAAAA.